What follows are 4 T cell receptor beta chains derived from one specimen sequenced in a study. TCRdb independently ran MiXCR on the RT-PCR reads; one entry per CDR3 protein. In the table there are around 700,000 distinct CDR3 sequences, 14% of which are singletons. The sequenced sample was memory CD4+ T cells from blood. These receptors originate from a female donor in good health, serving as a healthy control.

The gene calls are TRBV7-2 and TRBJ1-2; D is perhaps TRBD1 (6 bases). The CDR3 consists of 12 residues. Germline V gene lookup returns CDR1 SGHTA and CDR2 FQGNSA. Deletions cut 7 bases from V and 4 bases from J, with 10 bases between. As DNA, the CDR3 is TGTGCCAGCACGGGGGCGGGCTATGGCTACACCTTC. It yields the protein CASTGAGYGYTF.

In this sample, this clonotype turned up a few times. This sequence may be a read error, since a much larger clone differs from it by one base. This chain connects TRBV6-5 to TRBJ1-1, with TRBD1 matching 11 bases. Trimming took 7 bases from V and 2 from J; bases not matched to a gene: 6. Germline-derived CDR1 and CDR2 are MNHEY and SVGAGI. The CDR3 length is 15 residues. DNA for the CDR3: TGTGCCAGCAACGGACAGGGGGCAGGAAACACTGAAGCTTTCTTT. Translation: CASNGQGAGNTEAFF.

CDR3: CSARDLRGLTEAFF. The CDR3 DNA reads as TGCAGTGCTAGAGATCTCAGGGGGCTCACTGAAGCTTTCTTT. The chain joins TRBV20-1 to TRBJ1-1; 8 nucleotides line up with TRBD1. The CDR3 has 14 amino acids. The ends lost 0 bases at V and 4 bases at J; junction bases unmatched: 4. Germline CDR1 reads DFQATT; CDR2 reads SNEGSKA (reference sequence).

On this clonotype itself: This could be a read error, since a much larger clone is one nucleotide away. The J gene is TRBJ1-5, the V gene TRBV6-4, with D perhaps TRBD1 (6 bases). The CDR3 has 17 amino acids. CDR1 MRHNA and CDR2 SNTAGT come from the germline V gene. CDR3 sequence reads: CVSTLTLGQRVHQPQHF. CDR3 bases: TGTGTCAGCACCTTAACCTTAGGACAGCGAGTGCATCAGCCCCAGCATTTT.